A selection of T cell receptor beta chains follows, all from one sample in a study of blood T cell repertoires in COVID-19. Sequencing used immunoSEQ multiplex PCR; TCRdb keeps in-frame clones, though not all of them. The table includes about 160,000 clones, 85% detected once. Source material: peripheral blood. Source of these receptors: a human donor with acute or convalescent COVID-19. The donor label of this sample is uncertain. The CDR3 runs from the conserved cysteine through the conserved F or W. Each record gives: clone size, V gene, CDR3 length, D gene, J gene, CDR3 DNA, CDR3 protein. A D gene is named only where the DNA matches it firmly. The size field is filled for only some rows; it gives once, few, many or a size class.

size: .
V: TRBV28
length: 11
D: .
J: TRBJ1-1
DNA: TGTGCCATCAACAGGAACACTGAAGCTTTCTTT
CDR3: CAINRNTEAFF

size: .
V: TRBV29-1
length: 11
D: .
J: TRBJ2-5
DNA: TGCAGCGTCCTATTTGCAGAGACCCAGTACTTC
CDR3: CSVLFAETQYF

size: .
V: TRBV23-1
length: 16
D: .
J: TRBJ1-6
DNA: TGCGCCAGCAGTCAATCGATAGGAGTCTTTAATTCACCCCTCCACTTT
CDR3: CASSQSIGVFNSPLHF

size: .
V: TRBV30
length: 15
D: .
J: TRBJ1-6
DNA: TGTGCCTGGAGCGAGGCCTCGGGAGGTCATTCACCCCTCCACTTT
CDR3: CAWSEASGGHSPLHF

size: .
V: TRBV18
length: 16
D: .
J: TRBJ1-4
DNA: TGTGCCAGCTCACCACGGCAGGCACCAACTAATGAAAAACTGTTTTTT
CDR3: CASSPRQAPTNEKLFF

size: .
V: TRBV5-4
length: 16
D: .
J: TRBJ2-1
DNA: TGTGCCAGCAGCTTGGCCGGGGTTGGCGGGGTCAATGAGCAGTTCTTC
CDR3: CASSLAGVGGVNEQFF

size: .
V: TRBV15
length: 16
D: .
J: TRBJ1-4
DNA: TGTGCCACCAGCAGAGGATCAAGAACGGGTGGTGAAAAACTGTTTTTT
CDR3: CATSRGSRTGGEKLFF

size: .
V: TRBV11-2
length: 11
D: .
J: TRBJ1-1
DNA: TGTGCCAGCAGCTCTTACACTGAAGCTTTCTTT
CDR3: CASSSYTEAFF

size: .
V: TRBV3-1/TRBV3-2
length: 14
D: .
J: TRBJ1-5
DNA: TGTGCCAGCAGCCAGGAGTATAGCAATCAGCCCCAGCATTTT
CDR3: CASSQEYSNQPQHF

size: .
V: TRBV2
length: 13
D: .
J: TRBJ2-2
DNA: TGTGCCAGCGTTGCGGTCGGTGCCGGGGAGCTGTTTTTT
CDR3: CASVAVGAGELFF

size: .
V: TRBV2
length: 15
D: .
J: TRBJ1-6
DNA: TGTGCCAGCAGTGAAGGGGACACGATCAATTCACCCCTCCACTTT
CDR3: CASSEGDTINSPLHF

size: .
V: TRBV11-2
length: 14
D: .
J: TRBJ1-5
DNA: TGTGCCAGCAGCCGAGACATGAGCAATCAGCCCCAGCATTTT
CDR3: CASSRDMSNQPQHF

size: .
V: TRBV12-3/TRBV12-4
length: 13
D: .
J: TRBJ2-3
DNA: TGTGCCAGCAGCCACCCGGGGGCAGATACGCAGTATTTT
CDR3: CASSHPGADTQYF

size: .
V: TRBV2
length: 14
D: TRBD1
J: TRBJ1-5
DNA: TGTGCCAGCAGCGGGACAGGGGGCTTTCAGCCCCAGCATTTT
CDR3: CASSGTGGFQPQHF

size: few
V: TRBV27
length: 12
D: .
J: TRBJ2-2
DNA: TGTGCCAGCAGTTTAAGGGGCGGGGAGCTGTTTTTT
CDR3: CASSLRGGELFF

size: .
V: TRBV4-1
length: 17
D: TRBD1
J: TRBJ2-3
DNA: TGCGCCAGCAGCCAAGATCCCCCGGGACAGCGCACAGATACGCAGTATTTT
CDR3: CASSQDPPGQRTDTQYF

size: .
V: TRBV5-8
length: 13
D: .
J: TRBJ2-5
DNA: TGTGCCAGCAGCTGGGCCTTACAAGAGACCCAGTACTTC
CDR3: CASSWALQETQYF

size: .
V: TRBV27
length: 17
D: .
J: TRBJ2-3
DNA: TGTGCCAGCAGTTTAAAGACCCTGGGGGGGGGCGCAGATACGCAGTATTTT
CDR3: CASSLKTLGGGADTQYF

size: .
V: TRBV5-6
length: 16
D: TRBD2
J: TRBJ2-1
DNA: TGTGCCAGCAGCTTCGCTAGCGGGGGCGTCTACAATGAGCAGTTCTTC
CDR3: CASSFASGGVYNEQFF